The clone carrying this T cell receptor (beta chain) was detected only a few times. Antigen: not known. This record belongs to a study of T cell repertoires in cytomegalovirus infection. Study results and limitations: The ex vivo response was dominated by HLA-C-restricted CMV-specific TCR beta clonotypes.

A single record per CDR3 protein comes from TCRdb applying MiXCR to the reads. The repertoire holds hundreds of thousands of distinct CDR3 sequences, with about 33% as singletons. CDR1 MNHNS and CDR2 SASEGT come from the germline V gene. J gave up 2 bases and V 4 bases, and 2 bases lay outside the gene matches. This CDR3 is built from 14 residues. The sequence came from a human donor in good health (CMV status not recorded). Some clones in this sample may be carry-over from other donors' samples. Sample: cultured PBMCs, taken from culture after CMV antigen stimulation. The chain uses TRBV6-1 and TRBJ1-3; 7 bases fit TRBD1. The CDR3 is CASSGQGAGNTIYF. The CDR3 nucleotides read TGTGCCAGCAGTGGACAGGGAGCTGGAAACACCATATATTTT.